The next 31 T cell receptor beta chains were all read from a single sample in a study of low-dose radiotherapy and immunotherapy resistance in tumors. Alpha- and beta-chain coverage of first-strand cDNA came from TRAV- and TRBV-specific primers. A roughly 21-cycle PCR with a constant-region primer and V-primer adapter amplified TCRs. TCRdb recomputed calls from the reads with MiXCR, one row per CDR3 protein. Of around 99,000 distinct CDR3 sequences listed, under 9.5% were seen once; the top ten hold 1%. Time point meaning: before trial treatment. Material: PBMCs, obtained before treatment. These receptors were collected from a male donor with prostate cancer.

This clonotype was seen many times. The chain uses TRBV7-2 and TRBJ2-1; a weak D match, TRBD2 (5 bases). The CDR3 has 13 amino acids. Germline values: CDR1 SGHTA, CDR2 FQGNSA. The germline V and J ends were trimmed by 1 base and 9 bases, with 10 bases remaining between them. CDR3 sequence reads: CASSLVGVGEQFF. The DNA for the CDR3 is TGTGCCAGCAGCTTAGTGGGAGTCGGTGAGCAGTTCTTC. Full variable domain (remainder filled in from reference TRBV7-2 and TRBJ2-1): GAGVSQSPSNKVTEKGKDVELRCDPISGHTALYWYRQSLGQGLEFLIYFQGNSAPDKSGLPSDRFSAERTGGSVSTLTIQRTQQEDSAVYLCASSLVGVGEQFFGPGTRLTVL.

This clonotype has at least ten counts. The rearrangement links TRBV20-1 to TRBJ2-3, with 8 bases lining up with TRBD2. The CDR3 is 13 residues long. Per the germline V gene, CDR1 is DFQATT and CDR2 is SNEGSKA (reference sequence). The trim removed 6 bases at V and 4 bases at J, leaving 6 bases unmatched. As DNA, the CDR3 is TGCAGTGCGGAGGGACTAGATGCAGATACGCAGTATTTT. Encoded protein: CSAEGLDADTQYF.

This clonotype was picked up many times. The gene calls are TRBV5-1 and TRBJ2-5; D might be TRBD1 or TRBD2, each matching 6 bases. CDR1 SGHRS and CDR2 YFSETQ come from the germline V gene. The CDR3 has 14 amino acids. V was clipped by 0 bases and J by 5 bases, with 11 bases between them. The CDR3 DNA reads as TGCGCCAGCAGCTTGGTAGGGGGACTGGAGACCCAGTACTTC. Translated, it gives CASSLVGGLETQYF.

J is TRBJ2-2 and V is TRBV29-1; TRBD1 aligns across 10 bases. J lost 4 bases, V lost 7 bases, and 9 bases had no gene match. Looked up from germline, CDR1 is SQVTM and CDR2 is ANQGSEA. The length of the CDR3 is 15 residues. For the CDR3, the DNA is TGCAGCGCCTCCGCCGGGACAGGGGCCACCGGGGAGCTGTTTTTT. Its translation: CSASAGTGATGELFF.

At least ten counts were recorded for this clonotype. The chain uses TRBV7-9 and TRBJ2-7, with 9 positions matching TRBD1. The CDR3 extends over 16 amino acids. V lost 0 bases and J lost 2; bases outside the gene matches: 5. Germline values: CDR1 SEHNR, CDR2 FQNEAQ (reference sequence). The CDR3 loop reads CASSLAGNRGPYEQYF. DNA for the CDR3: TGTGCCAGCAGCTTAGCTGGGAACAGGGGGCCCTACGAGCAGTACTTC.

This clonotype was recorded many times. The rearrangement uses TRBV30 and TRBJ2-1; 9 bases fit TRBD2. The CDR3 runs to 21 residues. V trimming: 4 bases; J trimming: 5 bases; junction bases outside the gene matches: 27. CDR1 is GTSNPN, CDR2 SVGIG, per germline (reference sequence). In DNA form, the CDR3 reads TGTGCCTGGAATGCCCTCCGGACTAGCGTGTCCCGCGGGGCGTTAAACAATGAGCAGTTCTTC. As protein: CAWNALRTSVSRGALNNEQFF.

This clonotype was counted ten times or more. This chain uses TRBV6-2 or TRBV6-3 with TRBJ2-1, with 9 bases aligning to TRBD1. The CDR3 length is 13 residues. Per the germline V gene, CDR1 is MNHEY and CDR2 is SVGEGT. V lost 4 bases, J lost 10 bases, and 5 bases stayed unmatched. CDR3 loop: CASSSGQGWEQFF. The CDR3 nucleotides are TGTGCCAGCAGTTCGGGACAGGGATGGGAGCAGTTCTTC.

In this sample, this clonotype turned up many times. The rearrangement links TRBV29-1 to TRBJ1-1; D remains unclear. CDR1 is SQVTM, CDR2 ANQGSEA, per germline. The V end was cut by 0 bases, the J end by 11 bases, with 19 bases between. The CDR3 contains 14 residues. The CDR3 loop reads CSVEDQRAANRAFF. Written as DNA, the CDR3 is TGCAGCGTTGAAGATCAACGGGCCGCGAACCGGGCTTTCTTT.

This clonotype has just one count. The likely explanation is a read error, given a far larger clone one base away. The V and J genes are TRBV28 and TRBJ2-1, with TRBD2 matching over 10 bases. The germline gives CDR1 MDHEN, CDR2 SYDVKM. The CDR3 runs to 13 residues. V dropped 6 bases and J dropped 10; count of bases not matched to a gene: 6. This CDR3 reads CASSRLAGYEQFF. The CDR3 region has the DNA TGTGCCAGCAGCCGACTAGCGGGTTACGAGCAGTTCTTC.

This clonotype occurred many times. The chain is built from TRBV12-3 or TRBV12-4 and TRBJ2-1; 8 positions match TRBD2. The CDR3 loop spans 15 amino acids. V shed 6 bases and J 3 bases; nucleotides not matched to a gene: 7. Written as DNA, the CDR3 is TGTGCCAGCAGGAAGCGGGAGTTGGGCTACAATGAGCAGTTCTTC. Translating it yields CASRKRELGYNEQFF.

There are many counts of this clonotype. J is TRBJ1-6 and V is TRBV4-3; D is ambiguous. The V gene lost 2 bases and the J gene lost 5 bases, with 4 bases spanning the gap. Germline CDR1 LGHNA, CDR2 YSLEER. The CDR3 length is 13 residues. CDR3: CASSQTNNSPLHF. The CDR3 DNA follows: TGCGCCAGCAGCCAAACGAATAATTCACCCCTCCACTTT.

The chain has TRBV7-2 and TRBJ2-1; 10 bases agree with TRBD2. CDR1 and CDR2 from the germline V gene are SGHTA and FQGNSA. The CDR3 has 15 residues. V lost 2 bases and J lost 4; bases outside the gene matches: 2. The CDR3 nucleotides read TGTGCCAGCAGCTTAACTAGCGGGGAATACAATGAGCAGTTCTTC. As protein: CASSLTSGEYNEQFF.

This clonotype came up many times. The chain links TRBV12-3 or TRBV12-4 to TRBJ2-3; D remains ambiguous. There are 17 residues in the CDR3. Trimming shortened V by 5 bases and J by 1 base, and 19 bases separated the two germline ends. The CDR3 DNA sequence: TGTGCCAGCAGTGCCACCCAAGGGAACCTAGGCACAGATACGCAGTATTTT. Amino acids: CASSATQGNLGTDTQYF.

This clonotype was detected ten times or more. V usage is TRBV4-2 and J usage is TRBJ2-3; 15 nucleotides line up with TRBD2. Trimming cost V 0 bases and J 1 base; bases outside gene matches: 5. Per the germline V gene, CDR1 is LGHNA and CDR2 is YNFKEQ. The CDR3 runs 19 residues. CDR3 sequence reads: CASSQEFGLAGGGTDTQYF. The CDR3 nucleotides read TGTGCCAGCAGCCAAGAGTTCGGACTAGCGGGAGGGGGCACAGATACGCAGTATTTT.

The sample holds many counts of this clonotype. The chain combines TRBV21-1 with TRBJ2-7; TRBD1, as called in the table, went unchecked against the DNA. TRBV21-1 is a recognized pseudogene. This CDR3 has 13 amino acids. The CDR3 bases are TGTGCCAGCAACCTCTCTCCCCTCAACGAGCAGTACTTC. Its translation is CASNLSPLNEQYF.

In this sample, this clonotype turned up many times. In nucleotides, the CDR3 is TGTGCCAGCAGCTCCTATACTAGCGGCACAGATACGCAGTATTTT. Encoded protein: CASSSYTSGTDTQYF. The chain has TRBV7-2 and TRBJ2-3; 7 positions agree with TRBD2. Per the germline V gene, CDR1 is SGHTA and CDR2 is FQGNSA. The CDR3 spans 15 residues. The J segment lost 1 base and the V segment lost 4 bases, leaving 5 bases of the junction unmatched.

This clonotype showed up many times. The chain is built from TRBV18 and TRBJ2-7; TRBD2 aligns across 8 bases. Germline values: CDR1 KGHSH, CDR2 LQKENI. J lost 2 bases, V lost 3 bases, and 6 bases had no gene match. This CDR3 comprises 15 residues. CDR3 nucleotides: TGTGCCAGCTCACCCCAAGGAGCGGGAGCCTACGAGCAGTACTTC. It specifies CASSPQGAGAYEQYF.

Notes on this clonotype: A far bigger clonotype differs at one base, so this is likely a read error. The DNA of the CDR3 is TGTGCCAGCAGTTTGGTAGCGGGAACCCAAGGGACCCAGTTCTTC. It specifies CASSLVAGTQGTQFF. The V call is TRBV7-2, the J call TRBJ2-1, with 8 positions matching TRBD2. In germline, CDR1 is SGHTA, CDR2 FQGNSA. Trimming at V came to 6 bases and at J to 13 bases, leaving 17 bases not matched to a gene. The CDR3 consists of 15 residues.

This clonotype appeared a few times. The V call is TRBV27, the J call TRBJ1-1; maybe TRBD1 (5 bases). The CDR3 covers 13 residues. The germline CDR1 and CDR2 sequences are MNHEY and SMNVEV (reference sequence). V gave up 4 bases and J gave up 4 bases, with 10 bases separating them. CDR3 in DNA: TGTGCCAGCAGTTCCGACAGATTCACTGAAGCTTTCTTT. Amino acids: CASSSDRFTEAFF.

This clonotype was seen many times. The chain has TRBV12-5 and TRBJ2-1; 7 bases are shared with TRBD1. Germline CDR1 reads LGHNT; CDR2 reads FRNRAP. The CDR3 runs 14 residues. V lost 4 bases, J lost 9 bases, and 9 bases stayed unmatched. The CDR3 bases are TGTGCTAGTGGTTCCGGGACCAGACAGGGTGAGCAGTTCTTC. Its protein is CASGSGTRQGEQFF.

Many counts were recorded for this clonotype. V usage is TRBV29-1 and J usage is TRBJ2-3, with 7 bases that match TRBD2. The CDR3 totals 16 residues. V dropped 1 base and J dropped 3; count of bases not matched to a gene: 10. Germline V CDR1 and CDR2: SQVTM, ANQGSEA. The CDR3 loop reads CSVEVPASGKTDTQYF. The CDR3 DNA reads TGCAGCGTTGAAGTACCGGCCAGCGGGAAAACAGATACGCAGTATTTT.

There are many counts of this clonotype. The chain links TRBV4-1 to TRBJ1-5; D perhaps matches TRBD1 (5 bases). Germline CDR1 is MGHRA and CDR2 is YSYEKL. The CDR3 sequence is 16 residues long. The V end lost 4 bases, the J end lost 2 bases, and 15 bases lay between the germline ends. CDR3 in amino acids: CASSPPTGRGNQPQHF. As DNA, the CDR3 is TGCGCCAGCAGCCCACCAACAGGTCGGGGCAATCAGCCCCAGCATTTT.

This clonotype was recorded many times. This CDR3 reads CASSKAAIGGLAGYNEQFF. The CDR3 DNA sequence: TGTGCCAGCAGCAAAGCCGCGATTGGCGGCCTAGCGGGTTACAATGAGCAGTTCTTC. The V call is TRBV21-1, the J call TRBJ2-1; the DNA was not used to check the table's D call, TRBD2. TRBV21-1 is termed a pseudogene. The CDR3 loop spans 19 amino acids.

This clonotype has ten or more counts. The chain has TRBV3-1 and TRBJ2-1; 16 bases line up with TRBD2. After removal of 6 bases from V and 10 bases from J, the junction contained 12 bases not matched to a gene. This CDR3 has 17 amino acids. Germline assignment: CDR1 LGHDT and CDR2 YNNKEL (reference sequence). In DNA form, the CDR3 reads TGTGCCAGCAGTCCTACGGGACTAGCGGGAGGGCCTAGGGAGCAGTTCTTC. As protein: CASSPTGLAGGPREQFF.

This clonotype was seen at least ten times. The chain recombines TRBV7-8 with TRBJ2-3; 7 bases fit TRBD1. The CDR3 spans 16 residues. The junction had 5 bases not matched to a gene; V was cut back by 0 bases and J by 2 bases. The V gene's germline CDR1 is SGHVS and CDR2 FQNEAQ. In nucleotides, the CDR3 is TGTGCCAGCAGCTTAGCGGGGACAGTAATCACAGATACGCAGTATTTT. Residues: CASSLAGTVITDTQYF. Together with reference TRBV7-8 and TRBJ2-3, the CDR3 gives the full variable domain: GAGVSQSPRYKVAKRGQDVALRCDPISGHVSLFWYQQALGQGPEFLTYFQNEAQLDKSGLPSDRFFAERPEGSVSTLKIQRTQQEDSAVYLCASSLAGTVITDTQYFGPGTRLTVL.

This clonotype was counted many times. V usage is TRBV18 and J usage is TRBJ2-3; 11 bases align to TRBD1. The V gene end was trimmed by 8 bases and the J gene end by 6 bases; junction bases not matched to a gene: 4. The CDR3 has 13 residues. The germline CDR1 and CDR2 sequences are KGHSH and LQKENI. In DNA, the CDR3 is TGTGCCAGCAGCGGACAGGGGGCGGATACGCAGTATTTT. As protein: CASSGQGADTQYF.

This clonotype was detected ten times or more. The gene calls are TRBV28 and TRBJ1-1; weak D call: TRBD1 (5 bases). V dropped 3 bases and J dropped 0 bases, with 11 bases sitting between them. The CDR3 is 15 residues long. Looked up from germline, CDR1 is MDHEN and CDR2 is SYDVKM. The CDR3 nucleotides are TGTGCCAGCAGTTTTACACAGGAGATGAACACTGAAGCTTTCTTT. It is translated as CASSFTQEMNTEAFF.

In its sample, this clonotype was seen many times. V gene TRBV18 combines with J gene TRBJ2-2; D unresolved. This CDR3 comprises 14 residues. Trimming removed 1 base at V and 1 base at J, with 4 bases between. In germline, CDR1 is KGHSH, CDR2 LQKENI. CDR3 bases: TGTGCCAGCTCACCACGGGAGAACACCGGGGAGCTGTTTTTT. It specifies CASSPRENTGELFF.

The table lists this clonotype with many counts. The chain combines TRBV28 with TRBJ2-1; either TRBD1 or TRBD2 may supply D (5 bases each). The CDR3 runs to 17 residues. V was trimmed by 4 bases and J by 7 bases, leaving 23 bases between them. Germline assignment: CDR1 MDHEN and CDR2 SYDVKM. CDR3 sequence (DNA): TGTGCCAGCAGTTCTCCCCCGGGGAGTCAGGGTTGGAATGAGCAGTTCTTC. Amino acid sequence: CASSSPPGSQGWNEQFF.

This clonotype is medium-sized within its sample. The rearrangement joins TRBV29-1 to TRBJ1-3; no reliable D call. The CDR3 contains 14 residues. Per germline, CDR1 SQVTM and CDR2 ANQGSEA. Trimming removed 1 base at V and 0 bases at J, with 7 bases between. As DNA, the CDR3 is TGCAGCGTTGAAGGCAGCGACTCTGGAAACACCATATATTTT. Amino acid sequence: CSVEGSDSGNTIYF. Full variable domain (remainder filled in from reference TRBV29-1 and TRBJ1-3): SAVISQKPSRDICQRGTSLTIQCQVDSQVTMMFWYRQQPGQSLTLIATANQGSEATYESGFVIDKFPISRPNLTFSTLTVSNMSPEDSSIYLCSVEGSDSGNTIYFGEGSWLTVV.

This clonotype was counted at least ten times. This chain's CDR3 is CASSLIEYEQYF. The CDR3 coding sequence is TGTGCCAGCAGCCTAATTGAATACGAGCAGTACTTC. This chain uses TRBV3-1 with TRBJ2-7; D uncertain. The CDR3 is 12 amino acids. V was shortened by 4 bases and J by 4 bases, with 8 bases between the two germline ends. Germline V CDR1 and CDR2: LGHDT, YNNKEL (reference sequence).